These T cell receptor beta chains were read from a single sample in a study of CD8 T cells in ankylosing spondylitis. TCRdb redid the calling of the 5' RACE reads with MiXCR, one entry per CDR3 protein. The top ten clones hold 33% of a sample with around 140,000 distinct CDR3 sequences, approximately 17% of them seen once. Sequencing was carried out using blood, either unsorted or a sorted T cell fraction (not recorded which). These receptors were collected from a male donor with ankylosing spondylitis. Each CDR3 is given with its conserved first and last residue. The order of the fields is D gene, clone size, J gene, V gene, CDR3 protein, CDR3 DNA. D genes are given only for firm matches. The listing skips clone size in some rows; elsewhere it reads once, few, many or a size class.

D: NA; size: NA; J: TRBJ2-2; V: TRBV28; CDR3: CASETLGTNTGELFF; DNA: TGTGCCAGCGAAACGCTAGGCACGAACACCGGGGAGCTGTTTTTT
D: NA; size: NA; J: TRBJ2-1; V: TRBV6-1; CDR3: CASRTTGPAYNEQFF; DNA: TGTGCCAGCAGAACGACAGGCCCGGCCTACAATGAGCAGTTCTTC
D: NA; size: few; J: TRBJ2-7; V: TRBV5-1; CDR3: CASSLETNYEQYF; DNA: TGCGCCAGCAGCTTGGAGACAAACTACGAGCAGTACTTC
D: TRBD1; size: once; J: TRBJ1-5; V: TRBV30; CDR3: CAWTEGQGNNQPQHF; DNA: TGTGCCTGGACTGAGGGACAGGGCAACAATCAGCCCCAGCATTTT
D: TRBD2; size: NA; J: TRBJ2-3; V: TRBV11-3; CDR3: CASSLGSASGTDTQYF; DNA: TGTGCCAGCAGCTTAGGTTCTGCTAGCGGAACAGATACGCAGTATTTT
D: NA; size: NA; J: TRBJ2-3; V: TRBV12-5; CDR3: CASGPDRGGDTDTQYF; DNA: TGTGCTAGTGGACCTGACAGGGGAGGGGACACAGATACGCAGTATTTT
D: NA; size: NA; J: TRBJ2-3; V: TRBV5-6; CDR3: CASSRDLITDTQYF; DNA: TGTGCCAGCAGCCGAGACCTAATCACAGATACGCAGTATTTT
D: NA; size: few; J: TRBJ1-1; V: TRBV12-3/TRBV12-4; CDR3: CASSATGTSGAFF; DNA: TGTGCCAGCAGTGCCACAGGGACCTCTGGGGCTTTCTTT
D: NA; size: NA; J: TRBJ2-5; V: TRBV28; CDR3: CASSFRTEGTQYF; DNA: TGTGCCAGCAGTTTTAGAACAGAGGGGACCCAGTACTTC
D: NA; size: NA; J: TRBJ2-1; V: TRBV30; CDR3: CAWSVVGRTYNEQFF; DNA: TGTGCCTGGAGTGTAGTTGGTAGAACCTACAATGAGCAGTTCTTC
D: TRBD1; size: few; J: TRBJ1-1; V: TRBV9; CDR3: CASSGLQGNVEAFF; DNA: TGTGCCAGCAGCGGATTACAGGGGAACGTTGAAGCTTTCTTT
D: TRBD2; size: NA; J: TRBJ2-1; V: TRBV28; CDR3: CASSSYTSGPYNEQFF; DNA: TGTGCCAGCAGTTCCTATACTAGCGGCCCCTACAATGAGCAGTTCTTC
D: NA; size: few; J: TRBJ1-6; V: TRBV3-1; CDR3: CASSQGGLGLTPLHF; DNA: TGTGCCAGCAGCCAAGGGGGACTGGGACTGACACCCCTCCACTTT
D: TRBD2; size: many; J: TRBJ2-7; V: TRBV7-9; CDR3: CASSPKRDWEQYF; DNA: TGTGCCAGCAGCCCTAAGCGGGATTGGGAGCAGTACTTC
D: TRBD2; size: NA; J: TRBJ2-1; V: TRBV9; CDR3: CASSVGRLANVESYNEQFF; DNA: TGTGCCAGCAGCGTAGGGAGACTAGCGAACGTCGAATCCTACAATGAGCAGTTCTTC
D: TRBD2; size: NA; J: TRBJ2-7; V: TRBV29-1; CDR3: CSVRTSESYEQYF; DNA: TGCAGCGTTAGGACTAGCGAGTCCTACGAGCAGTACTTC
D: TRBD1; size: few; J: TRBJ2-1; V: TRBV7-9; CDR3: CASSLGTGVLEQFF; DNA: TGTGCCAGCAGCTTAGGGACAGGGGTTCTTGAGCAGTTCTTC
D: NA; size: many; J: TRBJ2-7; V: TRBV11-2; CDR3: CASSLGGATYEQYF; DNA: TGTGCCAGCAGCTTAGGTGGGGCTACCTACGAGCAGTACTTC
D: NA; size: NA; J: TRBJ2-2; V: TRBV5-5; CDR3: CASSPERRSRELFF; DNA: TGTGCCAGCAGCCCAGAGCGGCGCTCGAGAGAGCTGTTTTTT
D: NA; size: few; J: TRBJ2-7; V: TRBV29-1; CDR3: CSATGYEQYF; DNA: TGCAGCGCCACTGGCTACGAGCAGTACTTC
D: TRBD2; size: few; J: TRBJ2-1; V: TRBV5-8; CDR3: CASSKAGGPGNEQFF; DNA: TGTGCCAGCAGCAAAGCGGGAGGGCCTGGTAATGAGCAGTTCTTC
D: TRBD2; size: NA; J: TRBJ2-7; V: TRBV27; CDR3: CASSLWGGEQYF; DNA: TGTGCCAGCAGTTTGTGGGGGGGCGAGCAGTACTTC
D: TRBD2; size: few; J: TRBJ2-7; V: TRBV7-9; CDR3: CATPSGTSTYEQYF; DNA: TGTGCCACCCCTTCCGGGACTAGTACCTACGAGCAGTACTTC
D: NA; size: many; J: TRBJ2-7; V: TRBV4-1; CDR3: CASSQGGVSGRMMYEQYF; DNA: TGCGCCAGCAGCCAAGGGGGGGTTAGTGGACGGATGATGTACGAGCAGTACTTC
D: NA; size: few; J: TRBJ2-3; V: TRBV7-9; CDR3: CASSLVIGPGGPDTQYF; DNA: TGTGCCAGCAGCTTAGTCATAGGACCCGGAGGCCCAGATACGCAGTATTTT
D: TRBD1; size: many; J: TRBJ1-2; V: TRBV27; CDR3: CASRPTRQQGYGYTF; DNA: TGTGCCAGCAGGCCAACACGACAACAGGGGTATGGCTACACCTTC
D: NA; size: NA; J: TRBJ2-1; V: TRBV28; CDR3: CASSFRLESEQFF; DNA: TGTGCCAGCAGTTTCCGACTAGAAAGTGAGCAGTTCTTC